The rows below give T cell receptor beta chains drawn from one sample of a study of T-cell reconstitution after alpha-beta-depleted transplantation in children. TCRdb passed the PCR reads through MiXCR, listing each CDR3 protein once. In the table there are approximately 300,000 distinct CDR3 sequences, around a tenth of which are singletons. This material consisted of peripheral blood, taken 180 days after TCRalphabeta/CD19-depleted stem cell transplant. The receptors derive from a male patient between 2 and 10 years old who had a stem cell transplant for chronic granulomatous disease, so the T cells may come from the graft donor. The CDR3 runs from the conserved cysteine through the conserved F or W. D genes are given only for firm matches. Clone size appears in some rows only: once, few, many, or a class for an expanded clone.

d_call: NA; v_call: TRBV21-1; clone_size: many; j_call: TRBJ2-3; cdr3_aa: CASSPERESNGDTDTQYF
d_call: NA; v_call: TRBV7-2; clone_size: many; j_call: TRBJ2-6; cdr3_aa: CASSSQSSGANVLTF
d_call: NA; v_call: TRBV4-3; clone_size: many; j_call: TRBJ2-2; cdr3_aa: CASSQDGGANTGELFF
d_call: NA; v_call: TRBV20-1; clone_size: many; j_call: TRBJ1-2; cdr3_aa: CSAPQAGYTF
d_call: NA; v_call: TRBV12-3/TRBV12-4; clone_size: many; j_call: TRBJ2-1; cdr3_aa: CASSLVLEVDEQFF
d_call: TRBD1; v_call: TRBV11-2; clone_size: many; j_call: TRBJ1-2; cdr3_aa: CASSPHLQGGYGYTF
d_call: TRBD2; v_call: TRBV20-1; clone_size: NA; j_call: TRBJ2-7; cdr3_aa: CSATLAGSSYEQYF
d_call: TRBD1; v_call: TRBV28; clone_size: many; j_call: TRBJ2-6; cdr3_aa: CASSPRDRAGDVLTF
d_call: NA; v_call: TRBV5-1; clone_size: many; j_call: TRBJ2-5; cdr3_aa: CASSRPGAETQYF
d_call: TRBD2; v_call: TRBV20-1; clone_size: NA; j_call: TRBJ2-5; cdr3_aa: CCAGPGLAETYQETQYF
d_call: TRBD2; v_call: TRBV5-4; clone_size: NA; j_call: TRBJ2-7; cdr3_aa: CASSLQAGGSEQYF
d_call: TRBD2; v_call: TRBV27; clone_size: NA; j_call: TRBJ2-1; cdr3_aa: CASSLLPWGLAKDNEQFF
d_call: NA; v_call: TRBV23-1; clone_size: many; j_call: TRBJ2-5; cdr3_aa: CASSLVEKETQYF
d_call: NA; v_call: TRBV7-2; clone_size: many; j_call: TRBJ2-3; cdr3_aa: CASSHRDHGDTQYF
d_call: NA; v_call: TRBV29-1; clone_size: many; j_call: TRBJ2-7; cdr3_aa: CSAGSPPYEQYF
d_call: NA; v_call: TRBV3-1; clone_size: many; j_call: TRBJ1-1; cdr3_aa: CASSHQEGSCNTEAFF
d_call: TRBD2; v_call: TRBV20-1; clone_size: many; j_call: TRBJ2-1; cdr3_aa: CSAEPGLVKYNEQFF
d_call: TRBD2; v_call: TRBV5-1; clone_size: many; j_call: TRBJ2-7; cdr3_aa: CASSFSPLREGRLEYEQYF